This TCR beta chain was captured by sequencing in a study of PD-1 blockade in classical Hodgkin lymphoma (dated by TCRdb to 2019 to 2021). Turning to the overall study: Nivolumab dosing was 3 mg/kg intravenously every 2 weeks, continuing until either disease progression or unacceptable toxicity. The study used TCR beta sequencing and CyTOF to define a peripheral blood immune signature of response to PD-1 blockade in classical Hodgkin lymphoma. Beyond this particular receptor, the publication reports: Newly diagnosed patients were reported to have lower baseline TCR diversity than healthy donors, and relapsed/refractory patients were reported to have lower baseline TCR diversity still. Only a single clinical trial cohort was studied, and what caused the repertoire differences, possibly disease activity or prior therapy, remained undefined. Among trial patients, those achieving complete response had baseline diversity similar to that of newly diagnosed patients, while diversity was significantly lower in partial responders and progressors. Lower diversity was seen in patients whose nivolumab began less than 1 year after ASCT, and these patients were left out of later analyses so that immune reconstitution would not confound the results. A significant rise by C4D1 was seen in CD4+ but not CD8+ TCR diversity (p=0.0027 vs p=0.16), with the rise being most apparent in complete responders (p=0.02).

According to the germline V gene, CDR1 reads SGDLS and CDR2 reads YYNGEE. Including cysteine and phenylalanine, the CDR3 has 15 amino acids. Left in the record is the CDR3 DNA by itself, 45 bases read in frame from the first base. Germline trimming amounts to 0 bases on V and 1 base on J, with 3 as the count of junction bases outside the gene matches. Genomic DNA was isolated using the Qiagen DNeasy kit from unsorted PBMCs as well as from negatively selected CD4+ and CD8+ fractions. TCR beta CDR3 regions were subjected to amplification by immunoSEQ multiplex PCR with primers that anneal to V and J segments. A synthetic immune receptor repertoire was used to minimize amplification bias, and any remaining bias was removed computationally after sequencing. The study's own analysis went as follows. Repertoire diversity was quantified as the Shannon entropy index using custom Python scripts. Unsorted, CD4+ and CD8+ repertoires were examined separately, except in combined analyses, for which CD4+ and CD8+ sequences were merged in silico. Clonal expansion was defined as at least a 2-fold frequency increase after treatment relative to C1D1, with a pseudocount of 0.5 for undetected baseline clones. Singleton clones were defined as clones with 0 or 1 copy at C1D1, and non-singleton clones were defined as clones with 2 or more copies. Clones expanded in unsorted samples were labelled as CD4+, CD8+ or unknown by matching protein sequences in sorted samples from the same patient. Wilcoxon tests were applied to paired samples to test diversity changes from C1D1 to C4D1. Imported from immuneACCESS, the table was reduced by TCRdb to in-frame sequences with V and J called. These copies leave out some clones; in studies compared against another copy, an unresolved V gene accounts for under half, and the cause of the remainder is not known. V and J calls and clone size are as listed in that table; D and trimming were resolved from the DNA. For this sample the table gives 90,000 to 110,000 clones, of which about 92% were detected only once. The ten biggest clones cover 15% to 20% of the sample.

Sample time point, as interpreted from the label and publication: cycle 4 day 1 (C4D1), after 6 weeks of nivolumab. All trial patients had relapsed after autologous stem cell transplantation, with cohorts A, B and C differing in prior brentuximab vedotin exposure. The trial cohort included 50 or so patients with relapsed/refractory classical Hodgkin lymphoma, and each patient had a best overall response of complete response, partial response or progressive disease. Trial patients were treated with single-agent nivolumab in the multi-cohort phase II CheckMate 205 trial. Best overall response was determined by an independent review committee according to the 2007 International Working Group response criteria. Trial PBMCs were obtained immediately prior to nivolumab initiation (C1D1) and on therapy at cycle 2 day 1 and cycle 4 day 1. Peripheral blood was collected in 8 mL Vacutainer Cell Preparation Tubes, from which PBMCs were isolated by centrifugation and then cryopreserved.

With respect to this clone: Its antigen is still unknown. Base quality data are lacking; no much larger clone is found one base away.

The chain is assembled from TRBV9 and TRBJ1-1, with 7 bases aligning to TRBD1. The sequence was obtained from a human donor with classical Hodgkin lymphoma. Sequenced here: peripheral blood mononuclear cells (PBMCs), sampled before the fourth cycle of nivolumab. CDR3 loop: CASSVAPGGNTEAFF. The nucleotide sequence is TGTGCCAGCAGCGTAGCCCCAGGGGGGAACACTGAAGCTTTCTTT.